The present T cell receptor (beta chain) was sequenced within a study of metastatic and nonmetastatic thyroid tumors. On the study more broadly: Repertoire data that came from the blood and tumor or nodule tissue of malignant and benign thyroid patients were compared. General study findings and limits: Malignant tumors reportedly showed significantly higher TCR beta diversity than benign nodules in both blood and tumor.

TCRdb re-called clones from the PCR reads using MiXCR. The sample has around 35,000 clones; 17% are singletons. The CDR3 has 18 amino acids. Looked up from germline, CDR1 is SGHVS and CDR2 is FQNEAQ. V shed 1 base and J shed 0 bases, with 16 bases lying between them. Every patient was untreated before thyroid surgery. This clone occurred many times. Its antigen is undetermined. The clonotype was recovered from a male donor with papillary thyroid cancer or a benign thyroid nodule (not recorded which). Some clones in this sample may be carry-over from other donors' samples. Sequenced sample: blood. The V call is TRBV7-8, the J call TRBJ2-4, with TRBD1 as a possible D gene (6 bases). CDR3 amino acids: CASSLGVRQGIAKNIQYF. The CDR3 DNA reads TGTGCCAGCAGCTTAGGGGTTAGGCAGGGGATAGCCAAAAACATTCAGTACTTC. The entire variable domain, with the rest obtained from reference TRBV7-8 and TRBJ2-4, is as follows: GAGVSQSPRYKVAKRGQDVALRCDPISGHVSLFWYQQALGQGPEFLTYFQNEAQLDKSGLPSDRFFAERPEGSVSTLKIQRTQQEDSAVYLCASSLGVRQGIAKNIQYFGAGTRLSVL.